This record concerns one T cell receptor (beta chain) sequence. Its antigen is still unknown. Treatment denoted: oral pan-JAK inhibitor, 5-10 mg twice daily. RNA extraction was followed by reverse transcription into cDNA, which acted as the sequencing template. The assay was immunoSEQ multiplex PCR, and TCRdb's table has in-frame clones only and misses some. Of roughly 120,000 clones listed, approximately 59% are singletons. This specimen comes from a study of CD8+ T cells in alopecia areata. Study at large: Tofacitinib therapy lasting 6 to 18 months was followed by 6 months off drug. Points from the study as a whole: Normal scalp showed lower clonality than lesional scalp, especially alopecia totalis/universalis.

Germline lookup yields CDR1 SEHNR and CDR2 FQNEAQ (reference sequence). With 2 bases removed from V and 1 base from J, the gap between germline ends came to 2 bases. The CDR3 has 13 residues. This chain connects TRBV7-9 to TRBJ2-2; D is ambiguous. Sequencing was performed on CD8+ T cells sorted from blood, taken at week 4, from a patient treated with tofacitinib. This receptor was obtained from a human donor with alopecia areata. CDR3 sequence: CASSLRNTGELFF. The CDR3 coding sequence is TGTGCCAGCAGCTTAAGGAACACCGGGGAGCTGTTTTTT.